This TCR beta chain was profiled in a study of blood T cell repertoires in COVID-19. As for the study in general: T cells, B-cell-depleted T cells, or PBMCs provided the cDNA or gDNA that served as material.

This clone was seen more than once but under ten times. The repertoire was sequenced with immunoSEQ multiplex PCR; TCRdb's copy has only in-frame clones and lacks some. The sample has 220,000 or so clones; less than 90% are singletons. The CDR3 loop spans 14 amino acids. V was clipped by 0 bases and J by 5 bases, with 11 bases between them. This sequence was found in an older woman who had recovered from COVID-19. Sequences were obtained from peripheral blood. The V and J genes are TRBV5-3 and TRBJ1-1; weak D call: TRBD1 (6 bases). TRBV5-3 is an ORF; its function is uncertain. DNA of the CDR3: TGTGCCAGAAGCTTGGTTGGGACATCAACTGAAGCTTTCTTT. It yields the protein CARSLVGTSTEAFF.